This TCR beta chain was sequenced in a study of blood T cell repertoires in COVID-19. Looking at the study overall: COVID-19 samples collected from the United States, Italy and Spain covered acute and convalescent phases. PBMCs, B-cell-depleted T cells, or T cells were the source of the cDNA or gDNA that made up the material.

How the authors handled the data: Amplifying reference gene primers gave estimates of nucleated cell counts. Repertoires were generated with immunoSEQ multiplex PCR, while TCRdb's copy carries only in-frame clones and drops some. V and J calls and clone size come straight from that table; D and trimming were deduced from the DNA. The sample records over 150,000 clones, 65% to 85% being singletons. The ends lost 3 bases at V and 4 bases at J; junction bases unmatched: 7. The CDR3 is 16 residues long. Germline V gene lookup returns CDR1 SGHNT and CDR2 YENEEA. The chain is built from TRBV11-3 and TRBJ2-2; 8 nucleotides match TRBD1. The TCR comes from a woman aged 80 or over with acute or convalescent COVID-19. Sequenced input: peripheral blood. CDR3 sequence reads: CASSFGTGGGTGELFF. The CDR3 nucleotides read TGTGCCAGCAGCTTCGGGACAGGCGGAGGCACCGGGGAGCTGTTTTTT.